Given below is one T cell receptor beta chain in context. Its antigen is unknown. Profiled with immunoSEQ multiplex PCR; TCRdb holds only in-frame clones, not every one. The sample lists over 85,000 clones; 90% were seen once. Unmatched junction bases numbered 10, after V lost 4 bases and J lost 9 bases. Looked up from germline, CDR1 is SGDLS and CDR2 is YYNGEE. The CDR3 runs to 15 residues. This sample was included in a study of T cell responses to AZD1222 COVID-19 vaccine. Notes on the study in general: Repertoire samples came only from after the peak T cell response. Only five to seven individuals given AZD1222 were seropositive at baseline. Two AZD1222 administrations were followed by greater Spike-specific TCR breadth and depth. Reportedly, nearly half the spike-specific TCRs target unmutated variant regions.

The chain links TRBV9 to TRBJ2-1; the match to TRBD2 covers 10 bases. The TCR comes from an adult in good health. This specimen was peripheral blood, taken on day 0 of AZD1222 vaccination. CDR3 nucleotide sequence: TGTGCCAGCAGCACCGGACTAGCGGCCGGCAGTGAGCAGTTCTTC. This translates into CASSTGLAAGSEQFF. The variable domain in full, completed from reference TRBV9 and TRBJ2-1, reads DSGVTQTPKHLITATGQRVTLRCSPRSGDLSVYWYQQSLDQGLQFLIQYYNGEERAKGNILERFSAQQFPDLHSELNLSSLELGDSALYFCASSTGLAAGSEQFFGPGTRLTVL.